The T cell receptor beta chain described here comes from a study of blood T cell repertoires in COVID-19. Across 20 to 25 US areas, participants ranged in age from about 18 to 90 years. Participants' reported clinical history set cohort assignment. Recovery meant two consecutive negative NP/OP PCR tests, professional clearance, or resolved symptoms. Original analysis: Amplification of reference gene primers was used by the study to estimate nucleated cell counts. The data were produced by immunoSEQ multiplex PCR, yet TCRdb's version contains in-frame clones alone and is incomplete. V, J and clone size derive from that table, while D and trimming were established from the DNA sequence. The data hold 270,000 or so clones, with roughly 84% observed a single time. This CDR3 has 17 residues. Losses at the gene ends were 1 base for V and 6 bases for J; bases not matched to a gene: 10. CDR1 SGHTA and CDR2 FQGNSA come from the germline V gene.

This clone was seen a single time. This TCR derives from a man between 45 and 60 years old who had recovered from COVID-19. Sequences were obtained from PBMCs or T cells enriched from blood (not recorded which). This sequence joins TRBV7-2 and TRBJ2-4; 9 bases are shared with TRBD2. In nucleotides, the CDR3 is TGTGCCAGCAGCTTAGTTAGGACGCGGGAGGGGGGAAACATTCAGTACTTC. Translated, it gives CASSLVRTREGGNIQYF.